In its sample, the clone carrying this T cell receptor beta chain was seen many times. No antigen is known for it. The data were taken from a study of regulatory T cells in long-lasting Graves disease. The CDR3 spans 13 residues. The V gene end was trimmed by 4 bases and the J gene end by 9 bases; junction bases not matched to a gene: 7. Germline assignment: CDR1 MNHNS and CDR2 SASEGT. Time point denoted: newly diagnosed GD, antithyroid drugs for less than 3 months. TCR sequences were obtained from RNA taken from PBMCs. The study's findings and limits: Less diverse TCR repertoires were seen in persistent Graves' patients than in newly diagnosed ones.

Library construction for TCR beta used iRepertoire HTBI primers and Arm-PCR of CDR3 regions. One entry per CDR3 protein results from TCRdb running MiXCR on the multiplex PCR reads. The table records 400,000 to 500,000 distinct CDR3 sequences, approximately 15% of them present only once. These same data were also listed under a study on T cells in Graves' hyperthyroidism and ophthalmopathy.

The sequences come from peripheral blood mononuclear cells (PBMCs), collected at new diagnosis, from a patient treated with antithyroid drugs. The origin of this receptor is a woman aged 25 to 39 with Graves disease. The V and J genes are TRBV6-1 and TRBJ2-3; TRBD1 agrees at 7 bases. CDR3 region: CASSGTGQKTQYF. CDR3 DNA sequence: TGTGCCAGCAGTGGGACAGGTCAGAAGACGCAGTATTTT.